This note documents a single T cell receptor (beta chain) sequence. Time point of the sample: blood at routine non-recurrence follow-up after resection. This sample is drawn from a study of spatial heterogeneity in lung cancer. Overall study: Where present, follow-up PBMC were sequenced a median of roughly 25 months after resection.

CDR3 length: 15 residues. Trimming removed 4 bases from V and 0 bases from J, with 10 bases in between. The germline V gene encodes CDR1 LGHNA and CDR2 YSLEER. Using its own MiXCR run on the 5' RACE reads, TCRdb lists one record per CDR3 protein. The sample has about 87,000 distinct CDR3 sequences, roughly a fifth seen once; the top ten hold 20% to 25%. Sequencing was performed on PBMCs, taken at follow-up. The TCR sequence derives from a male donor with early-stage non-small cell lung cancer. The J gene is TRBJ1-3, the V gene TRBV4-3; D unclear. The CDR3 region is CASSPTASSGNTIYF. The CDR3 nucleotides read TGCGCCAGCAGCCCGACTGCCAGCTCTGGAAACACCATATATTTT.